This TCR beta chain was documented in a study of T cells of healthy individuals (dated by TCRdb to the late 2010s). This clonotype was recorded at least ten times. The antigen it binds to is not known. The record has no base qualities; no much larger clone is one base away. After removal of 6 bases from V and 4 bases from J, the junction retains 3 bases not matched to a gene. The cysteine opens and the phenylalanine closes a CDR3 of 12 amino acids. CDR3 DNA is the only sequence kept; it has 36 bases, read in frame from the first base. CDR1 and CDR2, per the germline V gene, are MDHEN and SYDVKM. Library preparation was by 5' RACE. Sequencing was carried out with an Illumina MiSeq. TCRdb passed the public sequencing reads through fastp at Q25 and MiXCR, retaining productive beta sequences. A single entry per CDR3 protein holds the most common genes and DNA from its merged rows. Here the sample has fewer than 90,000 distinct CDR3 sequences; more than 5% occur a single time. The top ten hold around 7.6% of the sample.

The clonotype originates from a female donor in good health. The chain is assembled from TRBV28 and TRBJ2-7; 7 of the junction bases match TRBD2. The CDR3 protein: CASRSSGYEQYF. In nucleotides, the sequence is TGTGCCAGCAGAAGTAGCGGGTACGAGCAGTACTTC.